The T cell receptor beta chain under discussion was sequenced for a study of blood T cell repertoires in COVID-19. About the study: Samples of COVID-19 (acute and convalescent) were obtained from the United States, Italy and Spain.

In terms of age and location, participants ranged from roughly 18 to 90 years and lived in about two dozen US areas. Recovery among Cohort 3 donors was established by two negative PCRs, clearance, or symptom resolution. As processed by the authors: From reference gene primer amplification, estimates of nucleated cell counts were derived. Assay: immunoSEQ multiplex PCR; the TCRdb copy retains only in-frame clones and omits some. Clonal size and the V and J genes are those of that table, whereas D and trimming came from the DNA. The sample records about 300,000 clones, over 75% being singletons. The CDR3 loop spans 14 amino acids. V gave up 3 bases and J gave up 4 bases; unmatched junction bases: 5. CDR1 is SGHRS, CDR2 YFSETQ, per germline.

The V call is TRBV5-1, the J call TRBJ1-1; 8 nucleotides match TRBD1. Sequenced: PBMCs or T cells enriched from blood (not recorded which). The origin of this receptor is a man aged 30-40 years who had recovered from COVID-19. The CDR3 coding sequence is TGCGCCAGCAGCTGGATCACAGGGGGCACTGAAGCTTTCTTT. Amino acid sequence: CASSWITGGTEAFF.